This TCR beta chain was identified during a study of T-cell reconstitution after alpha-beta-depleted transplantation in children. Germline V gene lookup returns CDR1 LGHNA and CDR2 YSLEER. Trimming removed 0 bases from V and 4 bases from J, with 5 bases in between. The length of the CDR3 is 13 residues. This clonotype came up a few times. Its antigen remains unknown. Findings of the study overall: Hyperexpanded clones declined; after one year, newly produced T cells mostly supplied diversity. Where some patients showed high TCRbeta diversity at day 60, it came from recipient T cells and thymic progenitors that had survived. Several hundred expanded graft clones reportedly gave rise to the alpha-beta T cells present about two months after transplant.

Unique molecular identifiers were incorporated during preparation of the TCRbeta library. TCRdb passed the PCR reads through MiXCR, listing each CDR3 protein once. The table includes about a million distinct CDR3 sequences, roughly 31% detected once. This chain joins TRBV4-3 and TRBJ2-3; no definite D call. The input for sequencing was PBMCs, mostly from graft donor cells, taken 360 days after TCRalphabeta/CD19-depleted stem cell transplant. The receptor was derived from a boy less than two years old who had a stem cell transplant for SCID, so the T cells may come from the graft donor. In DNA form, the CDR3 reads TGCGCCAGCAGCCAAGAAGTTTCAGATACGCAGTATTTT. This encodes CASSQEVSDTQYF.